These T cell receptor beta chains were read from a single sample in a study of shared clonotypes between healthy human individuals. The repertoire was sequenced with immunoSEQ multiplex PCR; TCRdb's copy has only in-frame clones and lacks some. The table lists more than 2 million clones, 80% to 95% of them singletons. The sequencing sample was made of naive CD8+ T cells from PBMCs. The receptors come from a man aged 18 to 35 in good health. Some clones in this sample may be carry-over from other donors' samples. The CDR3 runs from the conserved cysteine through the conserved F or W. Fields, in order: clone size, V gene, D gene, J gene, CDR3 DNA, CDR3 protein. D genes are given only for firm matches. Size is stated for part of the rows, as once, few or many counts, or as a class when the clone is expanded.

NA	TRBV7-6	NA	TRBJ1-3	TGTGCCAGCAGCTCACGTTTGGGTACTGGAAACACCATATATTTT	CASSSRLGTGNTIYF
once	TRBV11-2	TRBD2	TRBJ2-7	TGTGCCAGCAGTTCCGGAGGGGCTAGCGGGAGATTCGAGCAGTACTTC	CASSSGGASGRFEQYF
NA	TRBV19	NA	TRBJ2-7	TGTGCCAGTAGTATCCCCCCGAGCTACGAGCAGTACTTC	CASSIPPSYEQYF
NA	TRBV4-1	NA	TRBJ2-7	TGCGCCAGCAGCCCCTATCTAGCGAGCTACGAGCAGTACTTC	CASSPYLASYEQYF
NA	TRBV5-6	NA	TRBJ2-7	TGTGCCAGCAGCCTCCGATCCTACGAGCAGTACTTC	CASSLRSYEQYF
NA	TRBV27	NA	TRBJ2-7	TGTGCCAGCAGTTCAACAGGTATTCACTACGAGCAGTACTTC	CASSSTGIHYEQYF
NA	TRBV9	NA	TRBJ1-1	TGTGCCAGCAGCGCCAGTGGGAACACTGAAGCTTTCTTT	CASSASGNTEAFF
NA	TRBV20-1	NA	TRBJ1-4	TGCAGCCTGACCGATAATGAAAAACTGTTTTTT	CSLTDNEKLFF
NA	TRBV6-1	TRBD1	TRBJ2-3	TGTGCCAGCAGTGACGGACAGGGTACTAGCACAGATACGCAGTATTTT	CASSDGQGTSTDTQYF
NA	TRBV14	TRBD1	TRBJ2-1	TGTGCCAGCAGCCATTGGGCAAGACAGGGGGCTTACAATGAGCAGTTCTTC	CASSHWARQGAYNEQFF
NA	TRBV28	NA	TRBJ2-3	TGTGCCAGCAGTTTGCGGACCGGTACGCAGTATTTT	CASSLRTGTQYF
NA	TRBV11-2	NA	TRBJ1-4	TGTGCCAGCAGCCCCCTGGCGGGGACTAATGAAAAACTGTTTTTT	CASSPLAGTNEKLFF
NA	TRBV28	NA	TRBJ1-2	TGTGCCAGCAGTTTTCGACCTACGAACTATGGCTACACCTTC	CASSFRPTNYGYTF
few	TRBV10-3	NA	TRBJ1-5	TGTGCCATCACAGCGGAATATAGCAATCAGCCCCAGCATTTT	CAITAEYSNQPQHF
NA	TRBV27	TRBD1	TRBJ1-1	TGTGCCAGCAGTTTAACAGGGGGGAACACTGAAGCTTTCTTT	CASSLTGGNTEAFF
NA	TRBV9	TRBD1	TRBJ1-2	TGTGCCAGCAGCGGATGGGACAGTGGCTACACCTTC	CASSGWDSGYTF
NA	TRBV5-1	NA	TRBJ2-5	TGCGCCAGCAGCTTGGTGGGGACGAGGTGGGAGACCCAGTACTTC	CASSLVGTRWETQYF